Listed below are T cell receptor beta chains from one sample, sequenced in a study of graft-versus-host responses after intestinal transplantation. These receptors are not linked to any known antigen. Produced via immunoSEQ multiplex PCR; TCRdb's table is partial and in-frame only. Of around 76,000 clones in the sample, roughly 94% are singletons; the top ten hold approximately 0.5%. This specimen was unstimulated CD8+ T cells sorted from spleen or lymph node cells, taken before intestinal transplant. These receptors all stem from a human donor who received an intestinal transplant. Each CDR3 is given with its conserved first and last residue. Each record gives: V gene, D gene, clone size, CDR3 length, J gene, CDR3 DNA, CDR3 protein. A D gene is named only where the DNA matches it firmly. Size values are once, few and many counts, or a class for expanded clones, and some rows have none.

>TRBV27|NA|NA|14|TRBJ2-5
TGTGCCAGCAGTTTAGGTCTTACACAAGAGACCCAGTACTTC
CASSLGLTQETQYF
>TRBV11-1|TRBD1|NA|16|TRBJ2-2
TGTGCCAGCAGCTTCAGGCAGGGGGCAGGAACCGGGGAGCTGTTTTTT
CASSFRQGAGTGELFF
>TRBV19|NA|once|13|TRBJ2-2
TGTGCCAGTAGTCGTAGGGTCGCCGGGGAGCTGTTTTTT
CASSRRVAGELFF
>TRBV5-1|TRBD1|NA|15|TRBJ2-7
TGCGCCAGCATACCGGACAGGGGGCGCTTCCACGAGCAGTACTTC
CASIPDRGRFHEQYF
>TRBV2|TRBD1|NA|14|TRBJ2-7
TGTGCCAGCAGTGGTCGACAGGGGGCAGACGAGCAGTACTTC
CASSGRQGADEQYF
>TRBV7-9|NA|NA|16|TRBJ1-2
TGTGCCAGCAGCCCCCCTCCCGAACAAGTCGACTATGGCTACACCTTC
CASSPPPEQVDYGYTF
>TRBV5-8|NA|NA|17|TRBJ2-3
TGTGCCAGCAGCCCCCCCCTGTTTAGCGGCAGCGGGGATACGCAGTATTTT
CASSPPLFSGSGDTQYF
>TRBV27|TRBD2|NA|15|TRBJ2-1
TGTGCCAGCAGTTTATCGACTAGCCCGCTGCATGAGCAGTTCTTC
CASSLSTSPLHEQFF
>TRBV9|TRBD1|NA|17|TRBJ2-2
TGTGCCAGCAGCGTAGATTTCGGGACAGGGCTTACCGGGGAGCTGTTTTTT
CASSVDFGTGLTGELFF
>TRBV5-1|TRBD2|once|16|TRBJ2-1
TGCGCCAGCAGCGGGACTAGCGGGAGGGAATACAATGAGCAGTTCTTC
CASSGTSGREYNEQFF
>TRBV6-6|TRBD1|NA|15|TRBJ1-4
TGTGCCAGCAGTTACTTTGGACAGGGACGGGAAAAACTGTTTTTT
CASSYFGQGREKLFF
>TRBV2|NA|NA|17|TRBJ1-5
TGTGCCAGCAGGGAGGGCGAGGACAGCCCTAGCAATCAGCCCCAGCATTTT
CASREGEDSPSNQPQHF
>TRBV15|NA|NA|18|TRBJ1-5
TGTGCCACCAGCAGAGATCCTATGGGGCAGTATAGCAATCAGCCCCAGCATTTT
CATSRDPMGQYSNQPQHF
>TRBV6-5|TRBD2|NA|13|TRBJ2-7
TGTGCCACCTCCACTAGCGGGTGGAACGAGCAGTACTTC
CATSTSGWNEQYF
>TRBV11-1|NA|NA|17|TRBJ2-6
TGTGCCAGCACCAAACTCGCCCTGGGCACTGGGGCCAACGTCCTGACTTTC
CASTKLALGTGANVLTF
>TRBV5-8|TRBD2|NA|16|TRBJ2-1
TGTGCCAGCAGCTTGGAGGCTAGCGGGAGTGGCGATGAGCAGTTCTTC
CASSLEASGSGDEQFF
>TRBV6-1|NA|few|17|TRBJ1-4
TGTGCCAGCAGTGAAGATGGAGGGAAGGGGTTTAATGAAAAACTGTTTTTT
CASSEDGGKGFNEKLFF
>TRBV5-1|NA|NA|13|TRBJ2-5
TGCGCCAGCAGCCCGGGACAAGGGCGGACCCAGTACTTC
CASSPGQGRTQYF
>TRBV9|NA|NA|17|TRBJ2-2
TGTGCCAGCAGCGTAGGGGAAGGCCGACCTAACACCGGGGAGCTGTTTTTT
CASSVGEGRPNTGELFF
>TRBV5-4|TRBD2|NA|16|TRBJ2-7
TGTGCCAGCAGCTTGCGTCCTAGCGGGATGAACTACGAGCAGTACTTC
CASSLRPSGMNYEQYF
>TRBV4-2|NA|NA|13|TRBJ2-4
TGTGCCAGCAGCCAAGATACTGAAAACATTCAGTACTTC
CASSQDTENIQYF
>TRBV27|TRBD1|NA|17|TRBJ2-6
TGTGCCAGCAGCCCTCAGGGGGCGAGCTCTGGGGCCAACGTCCTGACTTTC
CASSPQGASSGANVLTF
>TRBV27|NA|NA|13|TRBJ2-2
TGTGCCAGCAGTTATCTGAACACCGGGGAGCTGTTTTTT
CASSYLNTGELFF
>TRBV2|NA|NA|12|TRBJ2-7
TGTGCCAGCAGTGATAATAGCTACGAGCAGTACTTC
CASSDNSYEQYF
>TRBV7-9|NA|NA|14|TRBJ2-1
TGTGCCAGCAGCGAGGGGAGCGACTACAATGAGCAGTTCTTC
CASSEGSDYNEQFF
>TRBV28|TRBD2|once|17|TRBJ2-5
TGTGCCAGCAGCCCCCCGGTGCCGCCTAGCGGACAAGAGACCCAGTACTTC
CASSPPVPPSGQETQYF
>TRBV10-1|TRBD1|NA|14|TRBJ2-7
TGCGCCAGCAGTGTGGGACAGGGGTCCTACGAGCAGTACTTC
CASSVGQGSYEQYF
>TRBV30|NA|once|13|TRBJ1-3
TGTGCCTGGAGTCCGCTTTATAACGGGGTCATATATTTT
CAWSPLYNGVIYF
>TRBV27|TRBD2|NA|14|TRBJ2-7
TGTGCCAGCAGTTTTGCGGGACTATACTACGAGCAGTACTTC
CASSFAGLYYEQYF
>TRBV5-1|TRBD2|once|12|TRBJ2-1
TGCGCCAGCAGCTGGGAGGGCCCAGCGCAGTTCTTC
CASSWEGPAQFF
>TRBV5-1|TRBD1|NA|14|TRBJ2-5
TGCGCCAGCAGCTGGACAGGGGGGGAAGAGACCCAGTACTTC
CASSWTGGEETQYF
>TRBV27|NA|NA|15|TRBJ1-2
TGTGCCAGCAGTTTTGTGTGGGGGCTGGGTTATGGCTACACCTTC
CASSFVWGLGYGYTF
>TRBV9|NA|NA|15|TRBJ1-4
TGTGCCAGCAGCGTGGCGGACGCAACTAATGAAAAACTGTTTTTT
CASSVADATNEKLFF
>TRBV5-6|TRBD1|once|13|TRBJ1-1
TGTGCCAGCAGTTCCGGGACAGACACTGAAGCTTTCTTT
CASSSGTDTEAFF
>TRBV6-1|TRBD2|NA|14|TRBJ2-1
TGTGCCAGCAGCTTTCGGGAGGGCCAGGATGAGCAGTTCTTC
CASSFREGQDEQFF
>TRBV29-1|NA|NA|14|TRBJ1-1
TGCAGCGTTGATGGATCCTGCGTGGACACTGAAGCTTTCTTT
CSVDGSCVDTEAFF
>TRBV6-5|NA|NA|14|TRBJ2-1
TGTGCCAGCAGTCCTGTTAGAGCGACGGATGAGCAGTTCTTC
CASSPVRATDEQFF
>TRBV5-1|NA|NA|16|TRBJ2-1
TGCGCCAGCAGCTTGGGGGGGCTAGCGGACAAGGGTGAGCAGTTCTTC
CASSLGGLADKGEQFF
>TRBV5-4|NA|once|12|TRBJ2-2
TGTGCCAGCAGCCTCGACACCGGGGAGCTGTTTTTT
CASSLDTGELFF
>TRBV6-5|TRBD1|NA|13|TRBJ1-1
TGTGCCAGCAGCCCCGTCGACAGGGAGGAAGCTTTCTTT
CASSPVDREEAFF
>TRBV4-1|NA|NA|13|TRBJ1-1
TGCGCCAGCAGCCAAGGTCCAAAGATTGAAGCTTTCTTT
CASSQGPKIEAFF
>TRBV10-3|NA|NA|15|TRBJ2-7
TGTGCCATCAGTGATCCCGCCAGCGGGTCGGGTGAGCAGTACTTC
CAISDPASGSGEQYF
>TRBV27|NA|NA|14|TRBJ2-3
TGTGCCAGCAGACCGTGGCCGAGGTTTGATACGCAGTATTTT
CASRPWPRFDTQYF
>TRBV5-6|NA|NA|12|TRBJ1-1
TGTGCCAGCAGCTTGGGTCCCACTGAAGCTTTCTTT
CASSLGPTEAFF
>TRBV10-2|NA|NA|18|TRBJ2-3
TGCGCCAGCAGTGGGGGGGCCCTAGCAGAGGTTAGCACAGATACGCAGTATTTT
CASSGGALAEVSTDTQYF
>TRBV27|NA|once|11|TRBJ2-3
TGTGCCAGCAGTCTGGGCCATACGCAGTATTTT
CASSLGHTQYF
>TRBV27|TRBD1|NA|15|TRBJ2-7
TGTGCCAGCAGTTCATCGCCAGGGGGCGAGTACGAGCAGTACTTC
CASSSSPGGEYEQYF
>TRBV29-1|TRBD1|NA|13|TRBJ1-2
TGCAGCGCTAAAGACAGGGTACACTATGGCTACACCTTC
CSAKDRVHYGYTF
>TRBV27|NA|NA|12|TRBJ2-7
TGTGCCAGCAGTCTACCAAGAGGGGAGCAGTACTTC
CASSLPRGEQYF
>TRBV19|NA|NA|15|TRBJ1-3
TGTGCCAGTAGTTCCCGACAGTACTCTGGAAACACCATATATTTT
CASSSRQYSGNTIYF
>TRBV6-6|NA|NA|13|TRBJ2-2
TGTGCCAGCAGTTGGACAAGTACCGGGGAGCTGTTTTTT
CASSWTSTGELFF
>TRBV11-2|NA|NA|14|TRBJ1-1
TGTGCCAGCAGCTTAGAACCCGGGTCATCTGAAGCTTTCTTT
CASSLEPGSSEAFF
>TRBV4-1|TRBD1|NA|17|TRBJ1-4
TGCGCCAGCAGCCCACTGGGACAGGGGGAGGAGGATGAAAAACTGTTTTTT
CASSPLGQGEEDEKLFF
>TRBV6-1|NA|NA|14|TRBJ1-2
TGTGCCAGCAGTCCTGGGACGGGTAACTATGGCTACACCTTC
CASSPGTGNYGYTF
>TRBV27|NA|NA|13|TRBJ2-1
TGTGCCAGCAGTTTATCGGGTAACAATGAGCAGTTCTTC
CASSLSGNNEQFF
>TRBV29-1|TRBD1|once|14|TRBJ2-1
TGCAGCGTTGAGGGACAGGGAAACTACAATGAGCAGTTCTTC
CSVEGQGNYNEQFF
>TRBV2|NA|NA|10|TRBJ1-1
TGTGCCAGCAGTGGGATTGAAGCTTTCTTT
CASSGIEAFF
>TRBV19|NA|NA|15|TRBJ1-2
TGTGCCAGTAGTAGGGGCAGGGGTGATATCCATGGCTACACCTTC
CASSRGRGDIHGYTF
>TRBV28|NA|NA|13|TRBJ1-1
TGTGCCAGCAGCCTAGACTCCAACACTGAAGCTTTCTTT
CASSLDSNTEAFF
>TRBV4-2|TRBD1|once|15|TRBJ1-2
TGTGCCAGCAGCCTCTTCTGGACAGGACTCTATGGCTACACCTTC
CASSLFWTGLYGYTF